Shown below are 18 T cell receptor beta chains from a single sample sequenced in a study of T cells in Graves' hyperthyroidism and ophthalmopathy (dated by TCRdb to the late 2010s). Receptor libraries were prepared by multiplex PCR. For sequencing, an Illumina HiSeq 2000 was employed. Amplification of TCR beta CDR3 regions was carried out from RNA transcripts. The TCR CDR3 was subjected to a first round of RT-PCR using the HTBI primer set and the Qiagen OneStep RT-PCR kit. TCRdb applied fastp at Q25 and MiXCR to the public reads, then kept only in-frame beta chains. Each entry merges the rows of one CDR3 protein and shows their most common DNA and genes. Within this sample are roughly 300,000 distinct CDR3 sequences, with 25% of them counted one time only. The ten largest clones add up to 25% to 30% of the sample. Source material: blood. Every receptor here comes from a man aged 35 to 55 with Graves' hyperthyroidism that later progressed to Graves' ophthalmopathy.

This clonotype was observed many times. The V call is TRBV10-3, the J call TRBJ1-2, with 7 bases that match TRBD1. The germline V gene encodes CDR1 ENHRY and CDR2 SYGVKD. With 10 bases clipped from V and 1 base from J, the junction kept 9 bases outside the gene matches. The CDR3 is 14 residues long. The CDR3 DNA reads TGTGCCACAAAAGATCACAGGGGTAACTATGGCTACACCTTC. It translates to CATKDHRGNYGYTF.

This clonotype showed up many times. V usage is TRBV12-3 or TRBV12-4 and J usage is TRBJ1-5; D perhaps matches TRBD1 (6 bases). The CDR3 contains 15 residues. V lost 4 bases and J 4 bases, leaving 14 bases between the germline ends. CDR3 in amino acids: CASSSLDRPNQPQHF. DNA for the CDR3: TGTGCCAGCAGTTCCCTGGACAGACCTAATCAGCCCCAGCATTTT.

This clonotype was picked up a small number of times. In DNA form, the CDR3 reads TGTGCCAGCAGCAAAACGGGACTAGCGGGCTACGAGCAGTACTTC. Its translation is CASSKTGLAGYEQYF. The V call is TRBV7-2, the J call TRBJ2-7, with 12 positions matching TRBD2. The V segment lost 5 bases and the J segment 3 bases; nucleotides outside the gene matches: 5. Germline V lookup: CDR1 SGHTA, CDR2 FQGNSA. This CDR3 is 15 amino acids long.

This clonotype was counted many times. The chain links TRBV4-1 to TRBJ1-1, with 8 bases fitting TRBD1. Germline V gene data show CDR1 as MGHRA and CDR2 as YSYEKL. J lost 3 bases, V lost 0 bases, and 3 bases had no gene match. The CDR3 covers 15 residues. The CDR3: CASSQEVTGDTEAFF. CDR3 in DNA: TGCGCCAGCAGCCAAGAGGTGACAGGGGACACTGAAGCTTTCTTT.

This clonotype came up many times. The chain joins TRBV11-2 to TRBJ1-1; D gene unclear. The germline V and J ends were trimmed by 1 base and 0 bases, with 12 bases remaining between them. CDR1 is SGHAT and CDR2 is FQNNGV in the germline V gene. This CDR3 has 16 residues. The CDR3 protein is CASSLGLRTMNTEAFF. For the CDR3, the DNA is TGTGCCAGCAGCTTAGGTCTCCGGACCATGAACACTGAAGCTTTCTTT.

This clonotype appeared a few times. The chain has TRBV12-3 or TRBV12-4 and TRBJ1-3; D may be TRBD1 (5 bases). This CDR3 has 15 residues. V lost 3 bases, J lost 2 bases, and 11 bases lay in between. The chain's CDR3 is CASSLLGEPGNTIYF. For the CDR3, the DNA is TGTGCCAGCAGTTTGTTAGGGGAGCCTGGAAACACCATATATTTT.

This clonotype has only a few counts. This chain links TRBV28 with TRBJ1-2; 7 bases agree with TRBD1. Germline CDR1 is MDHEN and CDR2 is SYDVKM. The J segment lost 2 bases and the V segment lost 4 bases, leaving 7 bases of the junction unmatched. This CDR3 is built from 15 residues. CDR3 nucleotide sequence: TGTGCCAGCAGTTCCTCGACGACAGGGAACTATGGCTACACCTTC. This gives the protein CASSSSTTGNYGYTF.

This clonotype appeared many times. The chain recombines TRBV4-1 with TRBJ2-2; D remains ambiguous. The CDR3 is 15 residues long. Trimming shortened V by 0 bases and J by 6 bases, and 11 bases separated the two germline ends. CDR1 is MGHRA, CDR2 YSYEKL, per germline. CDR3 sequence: CASSQEAPLAGELFF. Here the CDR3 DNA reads TGCGCCAGCAGCCAAGAGGCCCCCTTGGCCGGGGAGCTGTTTTTT.

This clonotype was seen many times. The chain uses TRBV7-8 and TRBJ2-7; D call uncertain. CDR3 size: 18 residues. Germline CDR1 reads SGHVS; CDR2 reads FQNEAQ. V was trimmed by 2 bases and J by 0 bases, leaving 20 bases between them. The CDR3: CASSLFSPCTSCSYEQYF. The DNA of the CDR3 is TGTGCCAGCAGCTTATTCTCACCGTGCACTTCTTGCTCCTACGAGCAGTACTTC.

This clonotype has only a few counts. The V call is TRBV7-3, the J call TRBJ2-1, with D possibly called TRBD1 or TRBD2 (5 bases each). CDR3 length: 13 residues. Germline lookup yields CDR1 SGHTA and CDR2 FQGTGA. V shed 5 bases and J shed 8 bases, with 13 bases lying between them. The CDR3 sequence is CASSRGSHHEQFF. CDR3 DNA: TGTGCCAGCAGCCGGGGCTCCCACCATGAGCAGTTCTTC.

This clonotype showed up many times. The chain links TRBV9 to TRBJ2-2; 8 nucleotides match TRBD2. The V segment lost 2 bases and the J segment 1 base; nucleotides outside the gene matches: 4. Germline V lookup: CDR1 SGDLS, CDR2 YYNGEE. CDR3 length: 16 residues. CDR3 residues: CASSVGTSGNTGELFF. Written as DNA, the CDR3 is TGTGCCAGCAGCGTCGGTACTAGCGGGAACACCGGGGAGCTGTTTTTT.

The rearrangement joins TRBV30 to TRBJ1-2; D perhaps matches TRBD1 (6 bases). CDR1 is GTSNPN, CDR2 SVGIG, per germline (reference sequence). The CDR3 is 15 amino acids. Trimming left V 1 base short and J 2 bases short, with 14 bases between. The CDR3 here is CAWSGILQGNYGYTF. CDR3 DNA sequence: TGTGCCTGGAGTGGTATTCTGCAGGGGAACTATGGCTACACCTTC.

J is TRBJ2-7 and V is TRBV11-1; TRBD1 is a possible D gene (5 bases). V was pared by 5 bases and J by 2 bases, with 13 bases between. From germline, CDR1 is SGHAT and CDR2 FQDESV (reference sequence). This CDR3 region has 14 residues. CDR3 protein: CASSPRQLTYEQYF. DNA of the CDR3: TGTGCCAGCAGCCCCCGACAGCTTACCTACGAGCAGTACTTC. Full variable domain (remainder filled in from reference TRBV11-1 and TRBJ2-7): EAEVAQSPRYKITEKSQAVAFWCDPISGHATLYWYRQILGQGPELLVQFQDESVVDDSQLPKDRFSAERLKGVDSTLKIQPAELGDSAMYLCASSPRQLTYEQYFGPGTRLTVT.

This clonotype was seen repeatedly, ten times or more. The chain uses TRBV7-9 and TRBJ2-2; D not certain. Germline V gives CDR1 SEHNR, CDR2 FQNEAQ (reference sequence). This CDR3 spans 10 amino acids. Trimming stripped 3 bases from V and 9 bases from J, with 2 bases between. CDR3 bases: TGTGCCAGCAGCTTCAGGGAGCTGTTTTTT. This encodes CASSFRELFF.

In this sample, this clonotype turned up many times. CDR3 DNA sequence: TGTGCCAGCAGCGTAGCCGCGAACACCGGGGAGCTGTTTTTT. It codes for CASSVAANTGELFF. The chain carries TRBV9 and TRBJ2-2; D remains ambiguous. V lost 0 bases to trimming and J lost 0 bases, with 3 bases between them. In germline, CDR1 is SGDLS, CDR2 YYNGEE. The CDR3 is 14 amino acids.

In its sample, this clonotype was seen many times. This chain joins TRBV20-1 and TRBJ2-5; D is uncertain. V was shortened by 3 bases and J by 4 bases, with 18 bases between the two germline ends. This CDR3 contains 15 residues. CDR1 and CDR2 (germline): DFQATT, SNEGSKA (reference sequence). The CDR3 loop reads CSARGGGLRVETQYF. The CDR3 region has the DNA TGCAGTGCTAGGGGTGGCGGCCTCCGGGTAGAGACCCAGTACTTC.

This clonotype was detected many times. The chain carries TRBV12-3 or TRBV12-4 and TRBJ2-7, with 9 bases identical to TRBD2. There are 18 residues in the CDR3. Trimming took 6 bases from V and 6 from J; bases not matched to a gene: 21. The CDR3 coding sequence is TGTGCCAGCAGCCGAGGGGGAGGCAGCGGGGGGAGCCCTGGCGAGCAGTACTTC. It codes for CASSRGGGSGGSPGEQYF.

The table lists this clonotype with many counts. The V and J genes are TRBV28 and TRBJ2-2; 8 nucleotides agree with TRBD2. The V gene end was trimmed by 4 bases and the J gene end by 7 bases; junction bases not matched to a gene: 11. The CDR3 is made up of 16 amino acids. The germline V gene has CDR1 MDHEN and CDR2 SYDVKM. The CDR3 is CASSSPGLGGDGELFF. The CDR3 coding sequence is TGTGCCAGCAGTTCGCCGGGACTAGGTGGTGACGGGGAGCTGTTTTTT.